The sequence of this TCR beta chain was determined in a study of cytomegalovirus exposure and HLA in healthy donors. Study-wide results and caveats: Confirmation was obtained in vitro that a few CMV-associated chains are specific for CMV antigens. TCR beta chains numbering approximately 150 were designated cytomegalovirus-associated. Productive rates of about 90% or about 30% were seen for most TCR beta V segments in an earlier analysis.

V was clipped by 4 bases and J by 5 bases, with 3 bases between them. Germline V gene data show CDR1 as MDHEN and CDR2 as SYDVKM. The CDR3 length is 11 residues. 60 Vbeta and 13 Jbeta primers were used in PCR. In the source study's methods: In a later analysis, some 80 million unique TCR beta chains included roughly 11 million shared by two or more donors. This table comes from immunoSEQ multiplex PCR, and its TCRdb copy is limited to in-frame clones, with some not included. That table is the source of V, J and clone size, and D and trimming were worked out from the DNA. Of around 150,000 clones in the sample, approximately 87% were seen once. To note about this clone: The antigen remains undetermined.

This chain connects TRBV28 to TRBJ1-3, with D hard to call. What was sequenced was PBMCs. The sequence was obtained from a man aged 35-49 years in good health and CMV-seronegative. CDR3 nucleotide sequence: TGTGCCAGCAGTTCCAGAAACACCATATATTTT. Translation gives CASSSRNTIYF.